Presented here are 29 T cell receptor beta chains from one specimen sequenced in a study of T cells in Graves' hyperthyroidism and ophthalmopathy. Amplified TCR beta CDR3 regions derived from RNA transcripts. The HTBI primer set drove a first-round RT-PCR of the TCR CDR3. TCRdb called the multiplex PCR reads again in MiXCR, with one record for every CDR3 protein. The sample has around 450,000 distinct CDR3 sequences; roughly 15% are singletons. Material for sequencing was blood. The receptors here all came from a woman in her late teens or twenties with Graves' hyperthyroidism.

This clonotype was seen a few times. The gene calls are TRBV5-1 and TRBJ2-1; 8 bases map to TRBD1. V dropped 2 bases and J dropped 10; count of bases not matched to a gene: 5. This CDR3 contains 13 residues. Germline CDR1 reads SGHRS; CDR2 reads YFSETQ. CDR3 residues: CASSFRTGREQFF. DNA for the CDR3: TGCGCCAGCAGCTTTAGGACAGGGAGGGAGCAGTTCTTC.

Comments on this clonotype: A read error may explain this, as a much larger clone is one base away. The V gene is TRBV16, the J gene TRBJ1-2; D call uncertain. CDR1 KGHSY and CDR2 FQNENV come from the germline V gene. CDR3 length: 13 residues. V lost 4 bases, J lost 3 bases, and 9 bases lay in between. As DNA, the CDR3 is TGTGCCAGCAGCCGATCTAGCTACTATGGCTACACCTTC. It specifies CASSRSSYYGYTF.

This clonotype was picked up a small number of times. CDR3 region: CASRELATSHEQYF. CDR3 DNA sequence: TGTGCCAGCAGGGAATTAGCGACGTCCCACGAGCAGTACTTC. The chain joins TRBV2 to TRBJ2-7; D may be TRBD2 (5 bases). CDR3 length: 14 amino acids. Trimming removed 6 bases from V and 5 bases from J, with 17 bases in between. Germline CDR1 reads SNHLY; CDR2 reads FYNNEI.

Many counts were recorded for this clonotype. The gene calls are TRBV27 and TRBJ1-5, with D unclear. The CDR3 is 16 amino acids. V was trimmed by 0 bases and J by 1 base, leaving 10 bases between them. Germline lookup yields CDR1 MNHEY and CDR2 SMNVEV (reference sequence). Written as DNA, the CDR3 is TGTGCCAGCAGTTTATCAAACAGAGGGAGCAATCAGCCCCAGCATTTT. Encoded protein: CASSLSNRGSNQPQHF.

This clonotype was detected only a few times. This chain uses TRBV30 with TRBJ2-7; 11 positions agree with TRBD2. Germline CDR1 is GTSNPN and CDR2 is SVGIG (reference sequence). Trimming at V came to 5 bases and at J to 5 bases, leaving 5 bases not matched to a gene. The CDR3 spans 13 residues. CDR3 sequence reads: CAWGTSGRDEQYF. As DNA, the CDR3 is TGTGCCTGGGGGACTAGCGGAAGGGACGAGCAGTACTTC.

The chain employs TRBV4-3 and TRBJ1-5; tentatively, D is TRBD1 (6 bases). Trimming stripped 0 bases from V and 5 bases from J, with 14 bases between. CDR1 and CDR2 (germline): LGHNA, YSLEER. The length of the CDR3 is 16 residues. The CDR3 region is CASSQEGGQGYQPQHF. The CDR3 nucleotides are TGCGCCAGCAGCCAAGAGGGTGGGCAGGGGTATCAGCCCCAGCATTTT.

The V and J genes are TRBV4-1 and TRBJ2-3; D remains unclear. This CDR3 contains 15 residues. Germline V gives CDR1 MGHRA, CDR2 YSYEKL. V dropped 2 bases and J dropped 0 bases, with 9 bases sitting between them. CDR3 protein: CASSQRDASTDTQYF. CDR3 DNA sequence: TGCGCCAGCAGCCAACGTGATGCTAGCACAGATACGCAGTATTTT.

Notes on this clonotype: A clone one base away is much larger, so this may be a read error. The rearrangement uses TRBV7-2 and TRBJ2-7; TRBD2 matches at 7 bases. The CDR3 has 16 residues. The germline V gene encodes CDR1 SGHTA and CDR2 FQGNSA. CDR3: CANSLASAGVGNEQYF. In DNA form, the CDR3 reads TGTGCCAACAGCTTAGCGTCCGCGGGAGTCGGTAACGAGCAGTACTTC.

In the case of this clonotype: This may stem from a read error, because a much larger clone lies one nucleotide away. The CDR3 is CASSLASDNSPLHF. The DNA of the CDR3 is TGTGCCAGCAGCTTAGCATCGGATAATTCACCCCTCCACTTT. The chain recombines TRBV11-1 with TRBJ1-6; D gene uncertain. Germline V lookup: CDR1 SGHAT, CDR2 FQDESV (reference sequence). This CDR3 has 14 residues. The germline V and J ends were trimmed by 0 bases and 5 bases, with 5 bases remaining between them.

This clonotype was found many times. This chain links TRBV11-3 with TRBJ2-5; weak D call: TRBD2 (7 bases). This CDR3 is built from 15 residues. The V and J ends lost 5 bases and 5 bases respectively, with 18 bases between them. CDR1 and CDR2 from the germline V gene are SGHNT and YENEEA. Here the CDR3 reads CASSPSRTAGETQYF. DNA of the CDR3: TGTGCCAGCAGCCCTAGCCGGACAGCGGGGGAGACCCAGTACTTC.

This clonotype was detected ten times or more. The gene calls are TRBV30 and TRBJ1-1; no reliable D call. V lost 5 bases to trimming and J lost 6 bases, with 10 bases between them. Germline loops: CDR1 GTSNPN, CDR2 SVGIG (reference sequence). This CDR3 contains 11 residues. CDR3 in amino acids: CAWVPTPEAFF. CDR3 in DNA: TGTGCCTGGGTCCCTACTCCTGAAGCTTTCTTT.

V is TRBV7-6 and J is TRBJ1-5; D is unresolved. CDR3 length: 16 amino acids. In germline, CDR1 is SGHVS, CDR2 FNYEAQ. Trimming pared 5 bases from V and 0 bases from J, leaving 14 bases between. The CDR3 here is CASSPETTDSNQPQHF. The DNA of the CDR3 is TGTGCCAGCAGCCCTGAAACTACCGATAGCAATCAGCCCCAGCATTTT. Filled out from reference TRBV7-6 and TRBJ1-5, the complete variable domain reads GAGVSQSPRYKVTKRGQDVALRCDPISGHVSLYWYRQALGQGPEFLTYFNYEAQQDKSGLPNDRFSAERPEGSISTLTIQRTEQRDSAMYRCASSPETTDSNQPQHFGDGTRLSIL.

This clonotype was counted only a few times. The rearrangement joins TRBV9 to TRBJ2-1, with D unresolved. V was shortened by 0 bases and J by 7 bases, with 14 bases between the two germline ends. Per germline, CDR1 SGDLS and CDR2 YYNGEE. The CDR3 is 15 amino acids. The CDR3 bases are TGTGCCAGCAGCGTAGGAGGTTCCCTCCATAATGAGCAGTTCTTC. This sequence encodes CASSVGGSLHNEQFF.

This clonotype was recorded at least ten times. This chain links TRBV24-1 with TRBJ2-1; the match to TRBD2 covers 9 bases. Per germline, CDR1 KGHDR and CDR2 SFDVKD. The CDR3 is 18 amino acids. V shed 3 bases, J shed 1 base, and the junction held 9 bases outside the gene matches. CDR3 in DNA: TGTGCCACCAGTGATGACAGCGGGAGGTCCGCATCCTACAATGAGCAGTTCTTC. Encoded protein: CATSDDSGRSASYNEQFF.

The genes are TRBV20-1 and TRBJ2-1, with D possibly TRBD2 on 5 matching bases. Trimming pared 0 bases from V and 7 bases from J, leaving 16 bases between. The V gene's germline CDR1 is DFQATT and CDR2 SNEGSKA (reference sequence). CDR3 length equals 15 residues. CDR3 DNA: TGCAGTGCTAGAGACATTGCGGGTATCCAGAATGAGCAGTTCTTC. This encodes CSARDIAGIQNEQFF.

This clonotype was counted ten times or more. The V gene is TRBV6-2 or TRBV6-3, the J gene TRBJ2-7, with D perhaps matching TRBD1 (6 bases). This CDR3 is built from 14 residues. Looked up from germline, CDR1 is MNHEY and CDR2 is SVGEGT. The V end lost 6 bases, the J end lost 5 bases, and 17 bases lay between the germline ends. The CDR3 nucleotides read TGTGCCAGCAGGAGAAGGACAGATGTGGACGAGCAGTACTTC. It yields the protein CASRRRTDVDEQYF.

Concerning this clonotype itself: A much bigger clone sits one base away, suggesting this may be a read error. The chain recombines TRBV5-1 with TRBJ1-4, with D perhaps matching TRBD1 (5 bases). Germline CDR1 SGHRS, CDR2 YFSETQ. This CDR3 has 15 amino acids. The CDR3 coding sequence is TGCGCCAGCAGCTTAACCGGGGCCTCTAATGAAAAACTGGTTTTT. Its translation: CASSLTGASNEKLVF.

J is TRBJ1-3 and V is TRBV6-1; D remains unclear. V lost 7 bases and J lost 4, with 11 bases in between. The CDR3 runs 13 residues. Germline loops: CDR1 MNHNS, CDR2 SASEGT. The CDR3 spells CASTNRRGNTIYF. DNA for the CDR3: TGTGCCAGCACTAACAGAAGAGGAAACACCATATATTTT.

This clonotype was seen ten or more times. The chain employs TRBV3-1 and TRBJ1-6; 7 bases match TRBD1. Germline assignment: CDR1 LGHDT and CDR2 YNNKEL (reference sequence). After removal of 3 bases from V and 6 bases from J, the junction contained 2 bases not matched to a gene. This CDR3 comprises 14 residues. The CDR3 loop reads CASSQGQINSPLHF. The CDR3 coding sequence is TGTGCCAGCAGCCAGGGACAGATTAATTCACCCCTCCACTTT.

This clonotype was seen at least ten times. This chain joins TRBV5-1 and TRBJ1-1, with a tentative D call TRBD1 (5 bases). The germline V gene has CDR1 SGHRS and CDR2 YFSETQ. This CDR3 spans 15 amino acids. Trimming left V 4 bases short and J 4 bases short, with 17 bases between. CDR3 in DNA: TGCGCCAGCAGCCAAGGGCCTAGAGGGACCACTGAAGCTTTCTTT. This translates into CASSQGPRGTTEAFF.

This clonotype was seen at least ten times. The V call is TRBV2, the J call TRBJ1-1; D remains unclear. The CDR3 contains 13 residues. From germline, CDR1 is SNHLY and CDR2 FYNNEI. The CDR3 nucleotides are TGTGCAAAGACCTTACAAGAGAACACTGAAGCTTTCTTT. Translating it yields CAKTLQENTEAFF.

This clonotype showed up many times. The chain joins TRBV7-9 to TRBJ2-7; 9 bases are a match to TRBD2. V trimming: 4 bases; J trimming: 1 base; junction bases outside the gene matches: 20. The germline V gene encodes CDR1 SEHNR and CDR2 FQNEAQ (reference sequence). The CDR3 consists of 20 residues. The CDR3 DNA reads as TGTGCCAGCAGCTCCCCGCGTACTATGACTAGCGGAGGCTCTTCCTACGAGCAGTACTTC. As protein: CASSSPRTMTSGGSSYEQYF.

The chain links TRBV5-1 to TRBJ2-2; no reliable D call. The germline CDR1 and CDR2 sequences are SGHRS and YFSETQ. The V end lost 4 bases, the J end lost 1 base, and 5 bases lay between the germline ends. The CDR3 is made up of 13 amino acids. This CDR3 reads CASSLWNTGELFF. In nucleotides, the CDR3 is TGCGCCAGCAGCCTGTGGAACACCGGGGAGCTGTTTTTT.

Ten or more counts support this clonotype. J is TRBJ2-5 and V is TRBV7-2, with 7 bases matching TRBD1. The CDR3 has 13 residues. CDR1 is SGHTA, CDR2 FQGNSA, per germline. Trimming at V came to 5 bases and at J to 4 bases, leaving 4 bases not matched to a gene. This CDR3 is CASSTDRIETQYF. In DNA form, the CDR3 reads TGTGCCAGCAGCACGGACAGGATAGAGACCCAGTACTTC.

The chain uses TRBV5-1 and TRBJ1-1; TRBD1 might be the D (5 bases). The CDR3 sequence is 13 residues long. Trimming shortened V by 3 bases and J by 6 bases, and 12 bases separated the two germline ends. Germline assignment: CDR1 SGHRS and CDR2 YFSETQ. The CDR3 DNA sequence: TGCGCCAGCAGCTCCAATCAGGGTCCTGAAGCTTTCTTT. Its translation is CASSSNQGPEAFF.

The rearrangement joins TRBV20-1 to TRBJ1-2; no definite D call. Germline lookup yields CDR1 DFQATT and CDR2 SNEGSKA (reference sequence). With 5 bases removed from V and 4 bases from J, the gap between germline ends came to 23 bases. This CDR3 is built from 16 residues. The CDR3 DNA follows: TGCAGTGCTCGGGCCTCTGTGGCCCCCCCGTTCTATGGCTACACCTTC. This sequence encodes CSARASVAPPFYGYTF.

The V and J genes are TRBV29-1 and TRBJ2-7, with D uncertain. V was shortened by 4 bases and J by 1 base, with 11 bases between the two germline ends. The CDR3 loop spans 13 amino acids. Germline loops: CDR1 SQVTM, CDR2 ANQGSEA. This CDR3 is CSVASILSYEQYF. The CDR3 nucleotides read TGCAGCGTTGCCTCCATCCTTTCCTACGAGCAGTACTTC.

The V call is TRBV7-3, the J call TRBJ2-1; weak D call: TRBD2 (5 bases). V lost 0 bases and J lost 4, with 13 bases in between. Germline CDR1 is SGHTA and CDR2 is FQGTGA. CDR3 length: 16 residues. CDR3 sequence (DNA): TGTGCCAGCAGCTTAACTGTTGAGGGCCAATACAATGAGCAGTTCTTC. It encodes CASSLTVEGQYNEQFF. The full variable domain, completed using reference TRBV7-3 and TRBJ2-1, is GAGVSQTPSNKVTEKGKYVELRCDPISGHTALYWYRQSLGQGPEFLIYFQGTGAADDSGLPNDRFFAVRPEGSVSTLKIQRTERGDSAVYLCASSLTVEGQYNEQFFGPGTRLTVL.

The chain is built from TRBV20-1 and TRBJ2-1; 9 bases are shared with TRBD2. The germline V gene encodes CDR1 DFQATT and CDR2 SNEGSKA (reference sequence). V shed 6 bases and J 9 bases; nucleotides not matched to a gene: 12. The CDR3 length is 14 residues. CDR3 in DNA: TGCAGTGCACCGAGAGCGGGAGGCTCCCTTGAGCAGTTCTTC. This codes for CSAPRAGGSLEQFF.